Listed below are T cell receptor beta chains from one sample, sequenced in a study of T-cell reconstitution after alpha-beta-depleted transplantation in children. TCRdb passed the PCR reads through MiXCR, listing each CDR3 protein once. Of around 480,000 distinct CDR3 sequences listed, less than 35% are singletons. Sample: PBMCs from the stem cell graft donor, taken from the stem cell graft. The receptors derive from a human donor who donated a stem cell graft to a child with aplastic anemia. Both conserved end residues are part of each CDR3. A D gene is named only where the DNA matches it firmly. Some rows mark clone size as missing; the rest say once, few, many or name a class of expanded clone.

TGTGCCAGTTCCGGGTCCGGGGATGGCTACACCTTC CASSGSGDGYTF TRBV12-3/TRBV12-4 NA few TRBJ1-2
TGTGCCAGCAGCCAAGTATACGGGAGAGGGGAGCTGTTTTTT CASSQVYGRGELFF TRBV14 NA NA TRBJ2-2
TGCAGTGCTAGAGTCTCTGGCAATCAGCCCCAGCATTTT CSARVSGNQPQHF TRBV20-1 NA few TRBJ1-5
TGTGCCAGCAGTTTAGGCACAGGGGTCGGAAACACCATATATTTT CASSLGTGVGNTIYF TRBV12-3/TRBV12-4 TRBD1 NA TRBJ1-3
TGCAGCGTTGTGCGGGACGACTACAATGAGCAGTTCTTC CSVVRDDYNEQFF TRBV29-1 NA few TRBJ2-1
TGTGCCAGCAGCTTAGAGTATTTGGGCACTGAAGCTTTCTTT CASSLEYLGTEAFF TRBV7-9 NA NA TRBJ1-1
TGTGCCAGCAGTTTATCGGCACTAGCGCAGACCTACGAGCAGTACTTC CASSLSALAQTYEQYF TRBV27 TRBD2 few TRBJ2-7
TGCGCCAGCAGCCAAGATCGGGGCCAGCGGGAGCAATGGGGTGAGCAGTTCTTC CASSQDRGQREQWGEQFF TRBV4-1 TRBD2 few TRBJ2-1
TGTGCCAGCAGTCCTCGGACTAGCGGAGATACGCAGTATTTT CASSPRTSGDTQYF TRBV6-1 TRBD2 NA TRBJ2-3
TGCAGTGCTAGGACTAGCGGGATCTACGAGCAGTACTTC CSARTSGIYEQYF TRBV20-1 TRBD2 NA TRBJ2-7
TGCGCCAGCAGACCTGACGAGTGGGAGACCCAGTACTTC CASRPDEWETQYF TRBV5-1 NA NA TRBJ2-5
TGTGCCAGCAGCTCCCCTCCCTTGGGAGAGAGCACAGATACGCAGTATTTT CASSSPPLGESTDTQYF TRBV11-3 NA NA TRBJ2-3
TGTGCCAGCAGCCTACCGGGGGGCCGGAGCAATGAGCAGTTCTTC CASSLPGGRSNEQFF TRBV6-1 NA NA TRBJ2-1
TGTGCCACCAGCACTTTCGGGGTTAACACTGAAGCTTTCTTT CATSTFGVNTEAFF TRBV15 NA NA TRBJ1-1
TGTGCCAGCAGTTACTCCCCAAAGTCCCAAGAGACCCAGTACTTC CASSYSPKSQETQYF TRBV6-5 NA NA TRBJ2-5
TGTGCCAGCAGCCTGAGTTGGCGAGGGGGCAATCAGCCCCAGCATTTT CASSLSWRGGNQPQHF TRBV4-2 NA NA TRBJ1-5
TGTGCCAGCAGTTTACTCACACCAGCAAATGAAAAACTGTTTTTT CASSLLTPANEKLFF TRBV6-5 NA NA TRBJ1-4
TGTGCCAGCAGACGGGACAGGGTCTACGAGCAGTACTTC CASRRDRVYEQYF TRBV27 TRBD1 few TRBJ2-7
TGTGCCAGCAGTTTATGGGGGGTCACAGATACGCAGTATTTT CASSLWGVTDTQYF TRBV12-3/TRBV12-4 NA NA TRBJ2-3
TGTGCCAGCAGCACGGGACGTCTCTATGGCTACACCTTC CASSTGRLYGYTF TRBV5-6 NA NA TRBJ1-2
TGCAGCGTGCCCGGGTCTGGCTACACCTTC CSVPGSGYTF TRBV29-1 NA NA TRBJ1-2
TGTGCCAGCTCACCACTGGCAGGGGGAGATGAAGCTTTCTTT CASSPLAGGDEAFF TRBV18 TRBD1 NA TRBJ1-1
TGTGCCAGTAGTATTGGGGGGAGCCCGTCCTACGAGCAGTACTTC CASSIGGSPSYEQYF TRBV19 NA NA TRBJ2-7
TGTGCCAGCAGGCCCTGGACTAGCGGGAGTTCCTACGAGCAGTACTTC CASRPWTSGSSYEQYF TRBV14 TRBD2 NA TRBJ2-7
TGTGCCAGCTCGCTACAGGGGATCACTTCTGGGGCCAACGTCCTGACTTTC CASSLQGITSGANVLTF TRBV18 TRBD1 NA TRBJ2-6
TGTGCCATCAGTGACCGGCTGACCCTCTCCTACGAGCAGTACTTC CAISDRLTLSYEQYF TRBV10-3 NA few TRBJ2-7
TGCAGTGCTAGAGGTACAGGGGACTATGGCTACACCTTC CSARGTGDYGYTF TRBV20-1 TRBD1 few TRBJ1-2
TGTGCCAGCAGACCCGGCGGGGGGCGCACAGATACGCAGTATTTT CASRPGGGRTDTQYF TRBV6-5 TRBD2 few TRBJ2-3
TGCAGCGTCCAGGGACTAGCGAACACCGGGGAGCTGTTTTTT CSVQGLANTGELFF TRBV29-1 TRBD2 NA TRBJ2-2
TGCGCCAGCCTCCTAACTAACTATGGCTACACCTTC CASLLTNYGYTF TRBV4-3 NA NA TRBJ1-2
TGTGCCAGCTCACCATCGGGGGACGAGACCCAGTACTTC CASSPSGDETQYF TRBV18 NA NA TRBJ2-5
TGCAGCGCCCATTATTTTACCGGGGGCACTGAAGCTTTCTTT CSAHYFTGGTEAFF TRBV29-1 NA few TRBJ1-1
TGTGCCTGCGGGGAGGGCGGCAATCAGCCCCAGCATTTT CACGEGGNQPQHF TRBV6-2/TRBV6-3 NA NA TRBJ1-5
TGTGCCAGCAGCGGCCGGCAGGGGGGGGTTCAGTACTTC CASSGRQGGVQYF TRBV9 NA NA TRBJ2-4
TGTGCCAGCAGTTACGCGCTTGGGCAGGGGATTAGCACTGAAGCTTTCTTT CASSYALGQGISTEAFF TRBV6-2/TRBV6-3 NA NA TRBJ1-1
TGCGCCAGACCCCCCGTCTACGAGCAGTACTTC CARPPVYEQYF TRBV5-1 NA NA TRBJ2-7
TGTGCCAGCAGCTTAGAGGCCACAGGCGGCTACACCTTC CASSLEATGGYTF TRBV7-2 NA many TRBJ1-2
TGTGCCTGGGGGCTAGCGGGAGTATCCTACGAGCAGTACTTC CAWGLAGVSYEQYF TRBV30 TRBD2 few TRBJ2-7
TGCAGTGCGACGGGACAAAACTATGGCTACACCTTC CSATGQNYGYTF TRBV20-1 NA NA TRBJ1-2
TGTGCCAGCAGTATGACAGGAAGTACCTACGAGCAGTACTTC CASSMTGSTYEQYF TRBV12-3/TRBV12-4 NA few TRBJ2-7
TGTGCCAGCAGCTTAATGGTCCGAGGGGCCAATGGCTACACCTTC CASSLMVRGANGYTF TRBV7-9 NA few TRBJ1-2
TGTGCCAGCAGCCCCGGACAGGTCCTCTATGGCTACACCTTC CASSPGQVLYGYTF TRBV11-2 TRBD1 NA TRBJ1-2
TGTGCCAGCAGCTTAGAGGGCGTCGCCTATGGCTACACCTTC CASSLEGVAYGYTF TRBV7-9 NA few TRBJ1-2
TGTGCCACCGCCCGGACTAGCGGAGCCTACGAGCAGTACTTC CATARTSGAYEQYF TRBV10-3 TRBD2 NA TRBJ2-7
TGTGCCAGCAGTTTCGGACAGTATGGCTACACCTTC CASSFGQYGYTF TRBV12-3/TRBV12-4 NA NA TRBJ1-2
TGTGCCAGCAGCCGCCCGGGGACCGCCGGGGAGCAGTACTTC CASSRPGTAGEQYF TRBV7-8 NA few TRBJ2-7
TGTGCCACCAGCAGAGGGACTAGCGTGTTCAATGAGCAGTTCTTC CATSRGTSVFNEQFF TRBV15 TRBD2 few TRBJ2-1